This TCR beta chain emerged from a study of T-cell memory formation after mild COVID-19. Study as a whole: Each donor largely had its own TCR clusters.

Trimming cost V 0 bases and J 7 bases, with 16 bases left between them. The CDR3 sequence is 15 residues long. Germline V gene sequence: CDR1 SGHRS, CDR2 YFSETQ. This clonotype was seen more than once but under ten times. Its antigen is unidentified. The study's findings and limits: The authors left the SARS-CoV-2 specificity of second-wave clones peaking on day 37 unconfirmed.

TCR alpha and TCR beta cDNA libraries carrying sample barcodes and UMIs came from 5'RACE with constant-segment primers. TCRdb itself ran the 5' RACE reads through MiXCR, one entry per CDR3 protein. The data hold about 420,000 distinct CDR3 sequences, with 20% to 30% observed a single time. This sequence joins TRBV5-1 and TRBJ1-1; possible D gene TRBD1, 6 bases. The sample consisted of PBMCs or a T cell subset sorted from them (not recorded which). The source is an adult woman who had mild COVID-19 (a few samples of this study predate the infection). Cell type and time point are not known. In DNA, the CDR3 is TGCGCCAGCAGCTTGGAGTCCACAGGACAGCTTGAAGCTTTCTTT. Its protein product is CASSLESTGQLEAFF.